This T cell receptor (beta chain) was documented in a study of blood T cell repertoires in COVID-19. For the study at large: Specimens from acute and convalescent COVID-19 originated in the United States, Italy and Spain. T cells, B-cell-depleted T cells, or PBMCs provided the cDNA or gDNA that served as material.

In the original workflow: Amplification of reference gene primers provided the estimated nucleated cell counts. Generated by immunoSEQ multiplex PCR, the TCRdb table keeps only in-frame clones and is missing some. That table gives V, J and clone size, and the DNA gave D and trimming. The data hold 200,000 to 250,000 clones, with approximately 86% observed a single time. Germline V lookup: CDR1 SEHNR, CDR2 FQNEAQ (reference sequence). J lost 1 base, V lost 7 bases, and 4 bases had no gene match. The CDR3 is made up of 14 amino acids. The chain joins TRBV7-9 to TRBJ2-3, with 8 bases matching TRBD2. The clonotype comes from a woman in her twenties or thirties who had recovered from COVID-19. The sequencing sample was made of peripheral blood. Here the CDR3 DNA reads TGTGCCAGCAAACGGGGGGGTGGCACAGATACGCAGTATTTT. This sequence encodes CASKRGGGTDTQYF.